These 21 T cell receptor beta chains originate from one sample sequenced in a study of control samples from healthy donors and cancer patients. Using immunoSEQ multiplex PCR, the repertoire was profiled, and TCRdb retains in-frame clones only, with some absent. The sample lists 80,000 to 85,000 clones, around nine tenths occurring once. Input material: blood. Every receptor here comes from a woman in her forties or fifties in good health.

This sequence joins TRBV11-2 and TRBJ1-1; D is unclear. Trimming took off 1 base at V and 6 bases at J, with 9 bases between the two ends. Germline V gene data show CDR1 as SGHAT and CDR2 as FQNNGV. The CDR3 runs to 13 residues. The CDR3 nucleotides read TGTGCCAGCAGCTTAGCAAACGGTGCTGAAGCTTTCTTT. Protein sequence: CASSLANGAEAFF. The complete variable domain, with remaining parts taken from reference TRBV11-2 and TRBJ1-1, reads EAGVAQSPRYKIIEKRQSVAFWCNPISGHATLYWYQQILGQGPKLLIQFQNNGVVDDSQLPKDRFSAERLKGVDSTLKIQPAKLEDSAVYLCASSLANGAEAFFGQGTRLTVV.

This clone has just a few counts. The CDR3 DNA sequence: TGTGCCAGCAGTAGAATGATCGCCCGCAGTACCAATCAGCCCCAGCATTTT. Amino acid sequence: CASSRMIARSTNQPQHF. V is TRBV2 and J is TRBJ1-5; D remains unclear. Trimming left V 5 bases short and J 3 bases short, with 20 bases between. This CDR3 contains 17 residues. CDR1 SNHLY and CDR2 FYNNEI come from the germline V gene.

As DNA, the CDR3 is TGTGCCAGCAGCCTGGCGGGGGGGGAGCTGTTTTTT. Its protein is CASSLAGGELFF. J is TRBJ2-2 and V is TRBV6-2 or TRBV6-3, with a weak D call TRBD2 (6 bases). Trimming cost V 6 bases and J 8 bases, with 10 bases left between them. CDR1 is MNHEY, CDR2 SVGEGT, per germline. The CDR3 contains 12 residues.

Only a few counts were recorded for this clone. The chain is built from TRBV5-4 and TRBJ1-1, with D unresolved. The CDR3 is 13 amino acids. V was pared by 4 bases and J by 11 bases, with 18 bases between. In germline, CDR1 is SGHNT, CDR2 YYREEE (reference sequence). The CDR3 reads CASSRIDTRAAFF. CDR3 coding DNA: TGTGCCAGCAGCCGGATCGATACGAGAGCGGCTTTCTTT.

The genes are TRBV6-6 and TRBJ1-6; 7 nucleotides line up with TRBD1. This CDR3 spans 14 amino acids. The germline V gene encodes CDR1 MNHNY and CDR2 SVGAGI (reference sequence). V dropped 4 bases and J dropped 6; count of bases not matched to a gene: 3. For the CDR3, the DNA is TGTGCCAGCAGTTTGAGGGACAGTAATTCACCCCTCCACTTT. It specifies CASSLRDSNSPLHF.

The chain carries TRBV24-1 and TRBJ1-2; TRBD1 matches at 9 bases. The CDR3 sequence is 16 residues long. The J segment lost 7 bases and the V segment lost 3 bases, leaving 11 bases of the junction unmatched. Germline V gene lookup returns CDR1 KGHDR and CDR2 SFDVKD. CDR3: CATSDDTGQGRGGYTF. CDR3 nucleotides: TGTGCCACCAGTGATGATACGGGACAGGGTAGGGGTGGCTACACCTTC.

The genes are TRBV24-1 and TRBJ2-2, with a tentative D call TRBD1 (5 bases). The V gene lost 5 bases and the J gene lost 0 bases, with 9 bases spanning the gap. CDR3 length: 15 residues. Germline CDR1 reads KGHDR; CDR2 reads SFDVKD. The CDR3 sequence is CATSVSTANTGELFF. For the CDR3, the DNA is TGTGCCACCAGTGTCTCGACAGCGAACACCGGGGAGCTGTTTTTT.

Only one count was recorded for this clone. The chain joins TRBV5-1 to TRBJ2-6, with D hard to call. Trimming left V 0 bases short and J 0 bases short, with 4 bases between. CDR1 SGHRS and CDR2 YFSETQ come from the germline V gene. The CDR3 is 15 amino acids. In DNA, the CDR3 is TGCGCCAGCAGCTTGGACGTCTCTGGGGCCAACGTCCTGACTTTC. The encoded protein is CASSLDVSGANVLTF. Supplemented by reference TRBV5-1 and TRBJ2-6, the full variable domain reads KAGVTQTPRYLIKTRGQQVTLSCSPISGHRSVSWYQQTPGQGLQFLFEYFSETQRNKGNFPGRFSGRQFSNSRSEMNVSTLELGDSALYLCASSLDVSGANVLTFGAGSRLTVL.

This clone was recorded once. This rearrangement joins TRBV3-1 (or the pseudogene TRBV3-2) to TRBJ1-1; 7 bases fit TRBD1. CDR3 length equals 14 residues. Trimming at V came to 5 bases and at J to 2 bases, leaving 5 bases not matched to a gene. Germline CDR1 is LGHDT and CDR2 is YNNKEL (reference sequence). CDR3: CASSGTAPNTEAFF. In DNA form, the CDR3 reads TGTGCCAGCAGCGGGACAGCTCCTAACACTGAAGCTTTCTTT.

The rearrangement uses TRBV7-9 and TRBJ1-2; D gene ambiguous. Germline V gene sequence: CDR1 SEHNR, CDR2 FQNEAQ (reference sequence). Trimming took 2 bases from V and 8 from J, leaving 15 bases between them. The CDR3 runs 14 residues. CDR3 nucleotide sequence: TGTGCCAGCAGCTTAACTAGTCCAGCCCAGGGCTACACCTTC. Its protein product is CASSLTSPAQGYTF.

The rearrangement joins TRBV11-2 to TRBJ2-1; D gene unclear. Between the trimmed V and J ends, which lost 5 bases and 8 bases, there was a span of 10 bases. CDR3 size: 12 residues. Germline-derived CDR1 and CDR2 are SGHAT and FQNNGV. The chain's CDR3 is CASSQSGYEQFF. CDR3 in DNA: TGTGCCAGCAGCCAGTCGGGTTATGAGCAGTTCTTC.

V usage is TRBV19 and J usage is TRBJ1-5, with 9 nucleotides matching TRBD1. CDR3 length equals 13 residues. Trimming removed 5 bases from V and 9 bases from J; junction bases left unmatched: 5. Germline V gene lookup returns CDR1 LNHDA and CDR2 SQIVND (reference sequence). The CDR3 region has the DNA TGTGCCAGTAGTCCGGGACAGGGACGGCCCCAGCATTTT. As protein: CASSPGQGRPQHF.

V and J are TRBV9 and TRBJ2-3, with D uncertain. The germline V gene has CDR1 SGDLS and CDR2 YYNGEE. This CDR3 region has 11 residues. Trimming removed 5 bases at V and 6 bases at J, with 7 bases between. The DNA of the CDR3 is TGTGCCAGCAGTCGGCTGGATACGCAGTATTTT. As protein: CASSRLDTQYF.

The gene calls are TRBV3-1 (or the pseudogene TRBV3-2) and TRBJ2-1; 14 bases align to TRBD2. The CDR3 contains 17 residues. Trimming cost V 3 bases and J 6 bases; bases outside gene matches: 7. Per the germline V gene, CDR1 is LGHDT and CDR2 is YNNKEL (reference sequence). In DNA form, the CDR3 reads TGTGCCAGCAGCCAGGGGGGACTAGCGGGGGTAAGCAATGAGCAGTTCTTC. Residues: CASSQGGLAGVSNEQFF.

V and J are TRBV11-2 and TRBJ2-7; 7 bases agree with TRBD1. The CDR3 has 15 amino acids. Germline V gives CDR1 SGHAT, CDR2 FQNNGV. With V trimmed by 0 bases and J by 4 bases, 6 bases remained unmatched. The CDR3 DNA reads TGTGCCAGCAGCTTAGATAGGTACAGGGGTTACGAGCAGTACTTC. Amino acid sequence: CASSLDRYRGYEQYF. The full variable domain, rest sourced from reference TRBV11-2 and TRBJ2-7, is EAGVAQSPRYKIIEKRQSVAFWCNPISGHATLYWYQQILGQGPKLLIQFQNNGVVDDSQLPKDRFSAERLKGVDSTLKIQPAKLEDSAVYLCASSLDRYRGYEQYFGPGTRLTVT.

This chain connects TRBV11-2 to TRBJ2-3; D is uncertain. Trimming left V 0 bases short and J 3 bases short, with 4 bases between. The CDR3 has 13 residues. Looked up from germline, CDR1 is SGHAT and CDR2 is FQNNGV. This CDR3 is CASSLERTDTQYF. The CDR3 nucleotides read TGTGCCAGCAGCTTAGAGAGAACAGATACGCAGTATTTT.

Only one count was recorded for this clone. This chain links TRBV4-1 with TRBJ1-2; D is unclear. V was clipped by 3 bases and J by 5 bases, with 10 bases between them. Germline lookup yields CDR1 MGHRA and CDR2 YSYEKL. There are 13 residues in the CDR3. In DNA form, the CDR3 reads TGCGCCAGCAGCCAGGGGAGCGAATATGGCTACACCTTC. Translation: CASSQGSEYGYTF.

V and J are TRBV5-4 and TRBJ2-1; 8 bases line up with TRBD2. The V gene end was trimmed by 4 bases and the J gene end by 3 bases; junction bases not matched to a gene: 6. Germline assignment: CDR1 SGHNT and CDR2 YYREEE (reference sequence). The CDR3 extends over 15 amino acids. Here the CDR3 reads CASSTSGGGYNEQFF. The CDR3 nucleotides are TGTGCCAGCAGCACGTCCGGGGGGGGCTACAATGAGCAGTTCTTC.

This clone was detected a few times. The chain uses TRBV6-5 and TRBJ2-7, with 12 bases that match TRBD2. With V trimmed by 0 bases and J by 4 bases, 4 bases remained unmatched. This CDR3 comprises 16 residues. Germline lookup yields CDR1 MNHEY and CDR2 SVGAGI. The CDR3 spells CASSYSLLAGGYEQYF. The DNA for the CDR3 is TGTGCCAGCAGTTACTCGTTACTAGCGGGGGGATACGAGCAGTACTTC.

V usage is TRBV19 and J usage is TRBJ2-1; weak D call: TRBD1 (5 bases). This CDR3 region has 16 residues. V lost 3 bases, J lost 3 bases, and 15 bases lay in between. Germline CDR1 and CDR2: LNHDA and SQIVND (reference sequence). This CDR3 is CASSIAPGQGYNEQFF. The CDR3 coding sequence is TGTGCCAGTAGTATTGCCCCAGGGCAGGGCTACAATGAGCAGTTCTTC.

This chain connects TRBV2 to TRBJ2-3; D unresolved. Trimming stripped 7 bases from V and 4 bases from J, with 9 bases between. Germline loops: CDR1 SNHLY, CDR2 FYNNEI. The CDR3 is 12 residues long. The CDR3 is CASTLEADTQYF. CDR3 nucleotide sequence: TGTGCCAGCACCTTAGAGGCAGATACGCAGTATTTT.